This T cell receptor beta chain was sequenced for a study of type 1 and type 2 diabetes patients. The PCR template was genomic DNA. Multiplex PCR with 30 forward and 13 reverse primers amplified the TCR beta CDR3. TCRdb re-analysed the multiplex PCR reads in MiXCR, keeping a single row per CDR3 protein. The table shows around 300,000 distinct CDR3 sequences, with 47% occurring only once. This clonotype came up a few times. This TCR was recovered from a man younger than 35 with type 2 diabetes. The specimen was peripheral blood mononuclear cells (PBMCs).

The DNA for the CDR3 is TGTGCCAGCAGTCCGGGGGCTAGGGAGCTGTTTTTT. This translates into CASSPGARELFF. This rearrangement joins TRBV7-9 to TRBJ2-2; D may correspond to TRBD1 or TRBD2 (6 bases each). In germline, CDR1 is SEHNR, CDR2 FQNEAQ (reference sequence). Trimming took off 6 bases at V and 9 bases at J, with 11 bases between the two ends. The CDR3 spans 12 residues.